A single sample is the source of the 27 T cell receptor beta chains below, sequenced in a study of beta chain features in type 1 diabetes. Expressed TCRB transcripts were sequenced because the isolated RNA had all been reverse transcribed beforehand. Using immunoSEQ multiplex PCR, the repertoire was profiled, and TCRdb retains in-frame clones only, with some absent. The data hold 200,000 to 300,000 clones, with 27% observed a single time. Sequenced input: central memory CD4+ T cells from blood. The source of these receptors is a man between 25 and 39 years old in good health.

CDR3 in amino acids: CASSLTSLAYNEQFF. The CDR3 coding sequence is TGTGCCAGCAGTTTAACGTCTCTGGCTTACAATGAGCAGTTCTTC. The J gene is TRBJ2-1, the V gene TRBV27; D is undetermined. Germline CDR1 MNHEY, CDR2 SMNVEV (reference sequence). The ends were cut back, 2 bases at V and 4 bases at J, with 12 bases in the middle. This CDR3 has 15 residues.

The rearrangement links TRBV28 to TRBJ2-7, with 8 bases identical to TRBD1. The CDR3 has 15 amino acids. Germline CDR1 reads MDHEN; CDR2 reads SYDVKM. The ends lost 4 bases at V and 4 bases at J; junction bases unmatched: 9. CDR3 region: CASSSPGQGSYEQYF. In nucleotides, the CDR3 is TGTGCCAGCAGTTCTCCAGGACAGGGCTCATACGAGCAGTACTTC. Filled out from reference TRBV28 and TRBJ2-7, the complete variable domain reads DVKVTQSSRYLVKRTGEKVFLECVQDMDHENMFWYRQDPGLGLRLIYFSYDVKMKEKGDIPEGYSVSREKKERFSLILESASTNQTSMYLCASSSPGQGSYEQYFGPGTRLTVT.

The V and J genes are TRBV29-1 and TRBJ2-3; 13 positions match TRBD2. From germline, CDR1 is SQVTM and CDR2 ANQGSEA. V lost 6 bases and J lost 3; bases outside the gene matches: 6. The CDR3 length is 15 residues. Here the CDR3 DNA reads TGCAGCGTGGCGGGACTAGCGGGGCCGACAGATACGCAGTATTTT. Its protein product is CSVAGLAGPTDTQYF.

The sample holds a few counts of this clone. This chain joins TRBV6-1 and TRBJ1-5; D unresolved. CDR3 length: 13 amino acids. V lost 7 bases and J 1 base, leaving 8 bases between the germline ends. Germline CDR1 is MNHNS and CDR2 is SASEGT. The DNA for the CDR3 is TGTGCCAGCATAAGGGAGAGCAATCAGCCCCAGCATTTT. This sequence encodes CASIRESNQPQHF.

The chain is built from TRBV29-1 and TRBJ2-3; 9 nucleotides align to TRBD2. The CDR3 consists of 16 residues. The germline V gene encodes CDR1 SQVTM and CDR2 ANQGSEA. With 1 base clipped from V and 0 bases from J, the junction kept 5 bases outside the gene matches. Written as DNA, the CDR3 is TGCAGCGTTGAAGGAGAGGCGGGGGGGAGCACAGATACGCAGTATTTT. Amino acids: CSVEGEAGGSTDTQYF.

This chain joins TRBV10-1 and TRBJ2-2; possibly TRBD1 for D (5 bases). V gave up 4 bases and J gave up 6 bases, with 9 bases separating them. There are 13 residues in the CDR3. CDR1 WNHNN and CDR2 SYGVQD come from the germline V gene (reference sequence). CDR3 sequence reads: CASSAQGAGELFF. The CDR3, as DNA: TGCGCCAGCAGTGCGCAGGGCGCCGGGGAGCTGTTTTTT.

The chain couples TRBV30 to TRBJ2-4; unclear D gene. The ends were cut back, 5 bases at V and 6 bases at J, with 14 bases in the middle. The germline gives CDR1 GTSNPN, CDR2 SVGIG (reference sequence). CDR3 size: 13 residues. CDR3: CAWEALPPNIQYF. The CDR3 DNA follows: TGTGCCTGGGAGGCCCTACCCCCAAACATTCAGTACTTC.

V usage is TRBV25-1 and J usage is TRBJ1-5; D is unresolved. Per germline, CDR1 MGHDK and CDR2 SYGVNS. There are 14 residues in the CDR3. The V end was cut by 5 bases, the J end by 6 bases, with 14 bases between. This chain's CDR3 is CASSYGSSAQPQHF. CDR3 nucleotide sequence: TGTGCCAGCAGTTACGGGTCGTCAGCTCAGCCCCAGCATTTT.

The CDR3 protein is CASSPPGREVEAFF. The DNA for the CDR3 is TGTGCCAGCAGCCCTCCCGGCAGGGAGGTCGAAGCTTTCTTT. This chain links TRBV28 with TRBJ1-1, with D perhaps matching TRBD1 (5 bases). The germline CDR1 and CDR2 sequences are MDHEN and SYDVKM. CDR3 length: 14 amino acids. Between the trimmed V and J ends, which lost 6 bases and 8 bases, there was a span of 19 bases.

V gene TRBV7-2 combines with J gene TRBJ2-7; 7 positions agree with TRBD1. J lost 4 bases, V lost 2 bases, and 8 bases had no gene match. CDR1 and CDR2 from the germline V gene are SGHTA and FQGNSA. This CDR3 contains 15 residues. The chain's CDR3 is CASSLHGAQGYEQYF. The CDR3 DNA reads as TGTGCCAGCAGCTTACACGGGGCACAGGGGTACGAGCAGTACTTC. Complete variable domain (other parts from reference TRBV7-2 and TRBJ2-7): GAGVSQSPSNKVTEKGKDVELRCDPISGHTALYWYRQSLGQGLEFLIYFQGNSAPDKSGLPSDRFSAERTGGSVSTLTIQRTQQEDSAVYLCASSLHGAQGYEQYFGPGTRLTVT.

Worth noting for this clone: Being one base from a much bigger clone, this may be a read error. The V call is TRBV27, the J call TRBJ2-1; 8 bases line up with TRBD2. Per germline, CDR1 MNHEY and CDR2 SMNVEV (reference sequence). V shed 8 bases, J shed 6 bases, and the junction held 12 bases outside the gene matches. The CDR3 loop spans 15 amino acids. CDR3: CASRPTRGGINEQFF. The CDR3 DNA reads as TGTGCCAGCCGTCCCACCCGGGGGGGGATCAATGAGCAGTTCTTC.

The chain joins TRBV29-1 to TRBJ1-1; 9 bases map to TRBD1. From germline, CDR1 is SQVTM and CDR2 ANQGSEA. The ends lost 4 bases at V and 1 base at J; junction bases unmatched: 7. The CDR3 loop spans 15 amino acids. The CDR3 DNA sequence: TGCAGCGTTGTGATAACAGGGGGCGCGAACACTGAAGCTTTCTTT. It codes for CSVVITGGANTEAFF.

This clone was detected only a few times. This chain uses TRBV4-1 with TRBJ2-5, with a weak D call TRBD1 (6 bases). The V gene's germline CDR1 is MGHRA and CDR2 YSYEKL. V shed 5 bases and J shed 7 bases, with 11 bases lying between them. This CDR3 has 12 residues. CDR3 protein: CASSGDIGTQYF. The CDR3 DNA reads TGCGCCAGCAGCGGGGACATCGGGACCCAGTACTTC.

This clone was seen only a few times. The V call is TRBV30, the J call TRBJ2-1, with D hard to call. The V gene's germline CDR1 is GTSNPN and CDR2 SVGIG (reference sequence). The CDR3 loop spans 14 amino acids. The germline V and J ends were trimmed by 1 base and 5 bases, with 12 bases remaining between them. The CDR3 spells CAWSESHGHNEQFF. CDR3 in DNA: TGTGCCTGGAGTGAGAGTCACGGGCACAATGAGCAGTTCTTC.

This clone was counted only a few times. Here the CDR3 DNA reads TGTGCCAGCAGCCTTTCCCGGGACAGGGTATCGTCTGGGGCCAACGTCCTGACTTTC. Protein: CASSLSRDRVSSGANVLTF. J is TRBJ2-6 and V is TRBV5-6, with 9 bases that match TRBD1. V lost 4 bases and J lost 1; bases outside the gene matches: 12. The length of the CDR3 is 19 residues. CDR1 SGHDT and CDR2 YYEEEE come from the germline V gene.

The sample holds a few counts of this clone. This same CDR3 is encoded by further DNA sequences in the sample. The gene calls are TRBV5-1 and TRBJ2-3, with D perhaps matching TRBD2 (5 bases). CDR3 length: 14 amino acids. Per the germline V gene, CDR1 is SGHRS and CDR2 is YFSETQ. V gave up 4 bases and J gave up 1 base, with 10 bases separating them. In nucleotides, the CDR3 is TGCGCCAGCAGCCTGAATAGCGGCACAGATACGCAGTATTTT. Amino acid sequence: CASSLNSGTDTQYF.

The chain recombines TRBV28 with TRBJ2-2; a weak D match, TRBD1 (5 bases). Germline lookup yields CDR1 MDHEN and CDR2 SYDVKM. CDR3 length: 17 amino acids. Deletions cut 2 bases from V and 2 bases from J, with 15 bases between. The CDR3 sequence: CASSLIWGSLNTGELFF. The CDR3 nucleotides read TGTGCCAGCAGTTTAATCTGGGGCAGCCTAAACACCGGGGAGCTGTTTTTT.

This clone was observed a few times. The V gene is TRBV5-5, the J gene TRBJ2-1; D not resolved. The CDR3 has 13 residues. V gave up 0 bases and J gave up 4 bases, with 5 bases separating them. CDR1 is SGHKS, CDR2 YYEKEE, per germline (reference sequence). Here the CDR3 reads CASSLGDYNEQFF. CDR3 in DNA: TGTGCCAGCAGCTTGGGGGATTACAATGAGCAGTTCTTC.

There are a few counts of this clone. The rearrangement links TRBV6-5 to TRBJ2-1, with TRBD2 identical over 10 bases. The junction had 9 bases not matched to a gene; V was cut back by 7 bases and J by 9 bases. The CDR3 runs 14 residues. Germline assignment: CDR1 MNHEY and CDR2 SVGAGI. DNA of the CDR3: TGTGCCAGCACCGCTAGCGGGAGTAAAAGTGAGCAGTTCTTC. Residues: CASTASGSKSEQFF.

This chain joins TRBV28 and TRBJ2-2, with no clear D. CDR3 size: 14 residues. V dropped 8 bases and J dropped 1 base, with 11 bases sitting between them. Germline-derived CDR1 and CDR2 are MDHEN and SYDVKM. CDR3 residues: CASGLEGNTGELFF. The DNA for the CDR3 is TGTGCCAGCGGATTGGAAGGGAACACCGGGGAGCTGTTTTTT. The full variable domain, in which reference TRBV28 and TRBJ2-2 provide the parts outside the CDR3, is DVKVTQSSRYLVKRTGEKVFLECVQDMDHENMFWYRQDPGLGLRLIYFSYDVKMKEKGDIPEGYSVSREKKERFSLILESASTNQTSMYLCASGLEGNTGELFFGEGSRLTVL.

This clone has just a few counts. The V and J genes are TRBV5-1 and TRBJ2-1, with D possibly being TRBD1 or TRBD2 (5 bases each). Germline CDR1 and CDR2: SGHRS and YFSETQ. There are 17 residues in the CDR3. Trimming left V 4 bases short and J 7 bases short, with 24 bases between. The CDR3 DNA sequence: TGCGCCAGCAGCCTATCAACCGGGACCCTATGGGGGAATGAGCAGTTCTTC. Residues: CASSLSTGTLWGNEQFF.

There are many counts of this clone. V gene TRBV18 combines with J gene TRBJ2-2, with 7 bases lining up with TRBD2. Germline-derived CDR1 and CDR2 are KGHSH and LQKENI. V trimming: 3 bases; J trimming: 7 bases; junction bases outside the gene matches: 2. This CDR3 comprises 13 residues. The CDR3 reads CASSPGTIGELFF. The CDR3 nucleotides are TGTGCCAGCTCACCGGGGACTATCGGGGAGCTGTTTTTT.

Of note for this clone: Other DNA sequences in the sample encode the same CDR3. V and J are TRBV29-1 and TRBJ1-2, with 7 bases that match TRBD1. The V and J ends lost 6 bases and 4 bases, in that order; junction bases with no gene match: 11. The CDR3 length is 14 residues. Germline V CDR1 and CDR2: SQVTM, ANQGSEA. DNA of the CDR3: TGCAGCGTGGATCCGGGACAGCGGTCCTATGGCTACACCTTC. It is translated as CSVDPGQRSYGYTF.

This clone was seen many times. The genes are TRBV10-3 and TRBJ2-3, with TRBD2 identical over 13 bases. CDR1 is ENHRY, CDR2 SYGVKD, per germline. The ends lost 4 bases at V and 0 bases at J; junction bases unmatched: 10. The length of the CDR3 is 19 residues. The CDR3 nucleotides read TGTGCCATCAGTGGTCCCCGGACTAGCGGGAGTGGCAGCACAGATACGCAGTATTTT. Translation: CAISGPRTSGSGSTDTQYF.

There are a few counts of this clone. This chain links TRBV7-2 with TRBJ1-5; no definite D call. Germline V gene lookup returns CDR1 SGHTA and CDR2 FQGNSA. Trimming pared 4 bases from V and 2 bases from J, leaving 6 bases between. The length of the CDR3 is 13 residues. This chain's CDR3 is CASSSVGNQPQHF. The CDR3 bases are TGTGCCAGCAGCTCGGTTGGCAATCAGCCCCAGCATTTT.

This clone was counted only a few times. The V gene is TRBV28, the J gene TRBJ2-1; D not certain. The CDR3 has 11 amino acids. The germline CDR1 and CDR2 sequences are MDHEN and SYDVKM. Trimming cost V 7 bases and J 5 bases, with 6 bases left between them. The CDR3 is CASTLDNEQFF. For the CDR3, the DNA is TGTGCCAGCACCTTAGACAATGAGCAGTTCTTC.

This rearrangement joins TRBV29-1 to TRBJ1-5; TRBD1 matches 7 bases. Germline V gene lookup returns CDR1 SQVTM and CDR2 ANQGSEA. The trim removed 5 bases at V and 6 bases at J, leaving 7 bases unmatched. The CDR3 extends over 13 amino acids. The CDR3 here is CSVSGGSTQPQHF. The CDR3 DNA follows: TGCAGCGTTTCAGGGGGATCTACTCAGCCCCAGCATTTT.